Detailed here is one TCR beta chain. The data originate from a study of blood T cell repertoires in COVID-19. Study at large: Researchers got acute and convalescent COVID-19 samples from the United States, Italy and Spain. PBMCs, B-cell-depleted T cells, or T cells provided the cDNA or gDNA that made up the material.

Authors' data handling: Amplification of reference gene primers was used by the study to estimate nucleated cell counts. The data were produced by immunoSEQ multiplex PCR, yet TCRdb's version contains in-frame clones alone and is incomplete. V, J and clone size reflect that table, while D and trimming were determined from the DNA. The sample lists about 340,000 clones; around 83% were seen once. The CDR3 runs to 16 residues. Germline values: CDR1 SGHTA, CDR2 FQGNSA. V lost 5 bases to trimming and J lost 2 bases; unmatched junction nucleotides: 5. The gene calls are TRBV7-2 and TRBJ2-6; the match to TRBD1 covers 8 bases. This receptor was taken from a young man with active or convalescent COVID-19. What was sequenced was peripheral blood. The CDR3 bases are TGTGCCAGCAGCGGACAGGGTATCACTGGGGCCAACGTCCTGACTTTC. Residues: CASSGQGITGANVLTF. Looking up the rest from reference TRBV7-2 and TRBJ2-6 gives the full variable domain: GAGVSQSPSNKVTEKGKDVELRCDPISGHTALYWYRQSLGQGLEFLIYFQGNSAPDKSGLPSDRFSAERTGGSVSTLTIQRTQQEDSAVYLCASSGQGITGANVLTFGAGSRLTVL.